Below, 2 T cell receptor beta chains from the same sample are listed, as sequenced in a study of monozygotic twins with inflammatory bowel disease. TCRdb reworked the 5' RACE reads into one entry per CDR3 protein, no DNA. The repertoire table contains just under 45,000 distinct CDR3 sequences. Sequencing was performed on blood. The receptor set was obtained from a human donor with ulcerative colitis or Crohn's disease, or a healthy co-twin of an affected twin (not recorded which).

This sequence joins TRBV14 and TRBJ1-1. This CDR3 has 14 amino acids. The germline gives CDR1 SGHDN, CDR2 FVKESK. The CDR3 reads CASSQDRRGTEAFF.

The rearrangement uses TRBV5-1 and TRBJ1-3; the D call from TCRdb, TRBD1, cannot be confirmed without DNA. The germline V gene encodes CDR1 SGHRS and CDR2 YFSETQ. The CDR3 is 18 amino acids. CDR3 in amino acids: CASSRNPGQGQQKNTIYF.